This T cell receptor beta chain was sequenced during a study of CD8+ T cells in alopecia areata. CDR3 length: 16 residues. Trimming took 3 bases from V and 5 from J; bases not matched to a gene: 10. Germline CDR1 reads MNHEY; CDR2 reads SMNVEV (reference sequence). The study's findings and limits: For lesional scalp, especially alopecia totalis/universalis, clonality was higher than in normal scalp. In patients, TCRs were shared less clearly than in mice, and HLA may possibly be involved.

Sequencing templates came from extracted RNA that was reverse transcribed into cDNA. Some clones are missing from TCRdb's copy, which holds only in-frame ones; the method was immunoSEQ multiplex PCR. The sample has under 95,000 clones, about three quarters seen once. Treatment specified: oral pan-JAK inhibitor, 5-10 mg twice daily. Concerning this clone: What it binds is not known.

The sequences come from CD8+ T cells sorted from blood, collected at week 44, from a patient treated with tofacitinib. The receptor was isolated from a human donor with alopecia areata. The V gene is TRBV27, the J gene TRBJ1-5, with TRBD1 matching 7 bases. This CDR3 is CASSFRKAGGHQPQHF. The CDR3, as DNA: TGTGCCAGCAGTTTCCGGAAGGCAGGGGGGCATCAGCCCCAGCATTTT.